The entry that follows covers one T cell receptor beta chain sequence. The data stem from a study of shared clonotypes between healthy human individuals. Trimming cost V 3 bases and J 6 bases, with 11 bases left between them. This CDR3 region has 13 residues. The germline V gene encodes CDR1 MDHEN and CDR2 SYDVKM. The authors' processing: Filtering of immunoSEQ junctional sequences could not match full-length read filtering. The protocol was immunoSEQ multiplex PCR, while the TCRdb copy is restricted to in-frame clones and leaves out a portion. The V and J calls and clone size are taken from that table; D and trimming were inferred from the DNA. Among about 1,500,000 clones listed, around 97% were seen once.

Material for sequencing was naive CD4+ T cells sorted from blood. Subset meaning: CD45RA+ positively selected. V is TRBV28 and J is TRBJ1-2; D perhaps matches TRBD1 (5 bases). The sequence was collected from a man under 40 in good health. The CDR3 is CASSFVGENGYTF. DNA for the CDR3: TGTGCCAGCAGTTTCGTGGGGGAAAATGGCTACACCTTC.